The rows below give T cell receptor beta chains drawn from one sample of a study of glioma-infiltrating T cells after dendritic cell vaccination. Libraries were prepared by immunoSEQ multiplex PCR; TCRdb keeps only in-frame clonotypes and omits some of them. Found here are roughly 60,000 clones, over 75% of them singletons; the top ten hold approximately 9.6%. The source was blood, collected after dendritic cell vaccination. These receptors were taken from a human donor with glioblastoma. CDR3s include the opening cysteine and the closing phenylalanine or tryptophan. The D gene is left open where the match is weak.

>.|TRBV5-6|TRBJ2-3
CASSLVLEVDTQYF
>.|TRBV19|TRBJ2-3
CASSILDTQYF
>TRBD1|TRBV4-3|TRBJ1-6
CASSRGQGNSPLHF
>TRBD1|TRBV18|TRBJ2-2
CASSLLTTGSNTGELFF
>.|TRBV2|TRBJ2-3
CASSASTGSDTQYF
>.|TRBV19|TRBJ2-3
CASSIGFNTQYF
>TRBD2|TRBV4-2|TRBJ2-1
CASSQEASSGGANEQFF
>TRBD2|TRBV9|TRBJ2-7
CASSVASGVYEQYF
>.|TRBV2|TRBJ2-7
CAPNRLSGYEQYF
>.|TRBV19|TRBJ1-1
CASSRLDSNTEAFF
>.|TRBV6-5|TRBJ2-3
CASTTGPGDTQYF
>.|TRBV27|TRBJ1-6
CASSLRGFSSPLHF
>TRBD1|TRBV7-4|TRBJ1-4
CASSLPGGTGDCHNEKLFF
>.|TRBV7-2|TRBJ2-2
CASSLMRNTGELFF
>.|TRBV30|TRBJ2-1
CAWSLSTGNEQFF
>TRBD1|TRBV11-3|TRBJ1-1
CASSLGTGAMNTEAFF
>.|TRBV11-2|TRBJ1-2
CASSLIGTIYGYTF
>.|TRBV18|TRBJ1-4
CASSPLGGATNEKLFF
>.|TRBV25-1|TRBJ1-4
CASSEKGRGGEKLFF
>.|TRBV6-5|TRBJ2-1
CASSYGDPGNEQFF
>TRBD1|TRBV19|TRBJ2-7
CASGQDIYEQYF
>.|TRBV9|TRBJ2-1
CASSVEGLTYNEQFF
>TRBD2|TRBV5-1|TRBJ2-5
CASSLALAANPQYF
>.|TRBV10-1|TRBJ2-3
CASSPSSGNTQYF
>TRBD2|TRBV5-4|TRBJ2-5
CASSPGGTSRETQYF
>TRBD2|TRBV30|TRBJ2-7
CAWGGTSYEQYF
>TRBD1|TRBV7-8|TRBJ2-4
CASSLFPGTGKNIQYF
>TRBD2|TRBV6-1|TRBJ2-3
CASSERGLGTQYF
>.|TRBV4-3|TRBJ2-2
CASSTPGAGELFF
>.|TRBV2|TRBJ2-3
CASSIRGSAGDTQYF
>.|TRBV18|TRBJ2-7
CASSPLTYEQYF
>TRBD2|TRBV19|TRBJ2-3
CASSSSGIIPDTQYF
>.|TRBV6-5|TRBJ2-7
CASSKQGQEQYF
>.|TRBV7-2|TRBJ1-5
CASSQQGGTRGRPQHF
>TRBD1|TRBV9|TRBJ1-2
CASSVATDRGQDGYTF
>TRBD1|TRBV7-9|TRBJ1-2
CASDHGGTAANYGYTF
>TRBD1|TRBV14|TRBJ1-1
CASSFGRGLTEAFF
>.|TRBV7-7|TRBJ2-5
CASSLVRSGGPETQYF
>.|TRBV14|TRBJ2-5
CANSPEDGAAVQETQYF
>.|TRBV29-1|TRBJ2-2
CSGQVHNTGELFF
>TRBD2|TRBV28|TRBJ2-2
CASSGTSGGARTGELFF
>.|TRBV7-9|TRBJ2-1
CASSLFTGQNEQFF
>.|TRBV6-5|TRBJ1-3
CASSYGAPGTIYF
>TRBD2|TRBV9|TRBJ2-3
CASSVYASGGPDTQYF